This T cell receptor beta chain was retrieved from a study of blood T cell repertoires in COVID-19. In germline, CDR1 is GTSNPN, CDR2 SVGIG (reference sequence). The CDR3 length is 13 residues. Some clones are missing from TCRdb's copy, which holds only in-frame ones; the method was immunoSEQ multiplex PCR. The repertoire has about 98,000 clones, more than 65% of them found once; the top ten carry approximately 11%. The source of this sequence is a woman aged 80 or over with acute or convalescent COVID-19. The chain combines TRBV30 with TRBJ1-2; D may be TRBD1 (5 bases). The sequencing sample was made of peripheral blood. The DNA for the CDR3 is TGTGCTCTCCTTAAGCGGGCAGGGTATGGCTACACCTTC. Its protein is CALLKRAGYGYTF.